These T cell receptor beta chains were read from a single sample in a study of control samples from healthy donors and cancer patients. Sequencing was performed with immunoSEQ multiplex PCR; in TCRdb, only in-frame clones are kept and a portion is missing. The sample carries about 150,000 clones, over 85% recorded once. Specimen: blood. The source of these receptors is a man aged 18-30 years in good health. The CDR3 runs from the conserved cysteine through the conserved F or W. The D gene is left open where the match is weak. The size entry is marked missing in some rows and otherwise reads once, few, many or a size class.

v_gene	j_gene	d_gene	abundance	CDR3nt	CDR3aa
TRBV5-1	TRBJ1-1	.	.	TGCGCCAGCAGCTTGACGTTGGGAGCAGAAGCTTTCTTT	CASSLTLGAEAFF
TRBV3-1/TRBV3-2	TRBJ1-6	.	.	TGTGCCAGCAGCCAAGTATACAGCCAAAATTCACCCCTCCACTTT	CASSQVYSQNSPLHF
TRBV25-1	TRBJ2-3	TRBD1	.	TGTGCCAGCAGTGAGATCGGACAGGGAATAGAGAGCACAGATACGCAGTATTTT	CASSEIGQGIESTDTQYF
TRBV30	TRBJ1-5	.	once	TGTGCCTGGAGTAATGCGGAGAATCAGCCCCAGCATTTT	CAWSNAENQPQHF
TRBV10-3	TRBJ1-6	.	.	TGTGCCATTAGAGGGGAGCTCGGGGATTCACCCCTCCACTTT	CAIRGELGDSPLHF
TRBV9	TRBJ1-1	.	few	TGTGCCAGCAGCTCGACAGCAATTGCTGAAGCTTTCTTT	CASSSTAIAEAFF
TRBV7-9	TRBJ2-5	TRBD2	.	TGTGCCAGCAGCCCAGGTCTAGTCAGCGGGGGGGTGCAAGAGACCCAGTACTTC	CASSPGLVSGGVQETQYF
TRBV5-1	TRBJ2-1	.	.	TGCGCCAGCAGCCCTACAGGATCCAATGAGCAGTTCTTC	CASSPTGSNEQFF
TRBV2	TRBJ1-6	.	.	TGTGCCAGCAGCGGGGACCTTCTTTCACCCCTCCACTTT	CASSGDLLSPLHF
TRBV9	TRBJ2-2	TRBD2	.	TGTGCCAGCAGCGTGACGAGCGGGGAGGGCGCCGGGGAGCTGTTTTTT	CASSVTSGEGAGELFF
TRBV6-1	TRBJ2-3	.	.	TGTGCCAGCAGTGAAATTGGACGGGCGTACACAGATACGCAGTATTTT	CASSEIGRAYTDTQYF
TRBV24-1	TRBJ2-7	TRBD1	.	TGTGCCACCAGGGGGACAGGAGGCGAGCAGTACTTC	CATRGTGGEQYF
TRBV7-9	TRBJ1-1	.	.	TGTGCCAGCAGCTTAGAAGCCGGCGCTTTCTTT	CASSLEAGAFF
TRBV7-8	TRBJ1-3	.	.	TGTGCCAGCAGCTTAGCATGGGGGCTAAATGGAAACACCATATATTTT	CASSLAWGLNGNTIYF
TRBV18	TRBJ1-5	.	.	TGTGCCAGCTCACCGGGGGTAGGGCAGCCCCAGCATTTT	CASSPGVGQPQHF
TRBV10-3	TRBJ1-4	.	.	TGTGCCATCAGTGGAGGTGCTAATGAAAAACTGTTTTTT	CAISGGANEKLFF
TRBV20-1	TRBJ2-5	TRBD2	.	TGCAGTGCTAGTTTGAGGGGTAGCGGGAGCCCGGCCGGGACCCAGTACTTC	CSASLRGSGSPAGTQYF
TRBV7-2	TRBJ1-3	TRBD1	.	TGTGCCAGCAGCTTAGGGGACAGGGGTGGGAACACCATATATTTT	CASSLGDRGGNTIYF
TRBV5-8	TRBJ1-1	.	once	TGTGCCAGCAGCTTGTGGCCGGGCGCCCCTGAAGCTTTCTTT	CASSLWPGAPEAFF
TRBV28	TRBJ2-1	.	.	TGTGCCAGCAGATTCCTTAACAGGGACAATGAGCAGTTCTTC	CASRFLNRDNEQFF
TRBV5-1	TRBJ2-3	TRBD1	.	TGCGCCAGCAGGGCAAGGGGGCGTGCAGATACGCAGTATTTT	CASRARGRADTQYF
TRBV6-2/TRBV6-3	TRBJ2-2	TRBD1	.	TGTGCCAGCAGCGCAAACCCGAGGACAGGGACTAACACCGGGGAGCTGTTTTTT	CASSANPRTGTNTGELFF
TRBV29-1	TRBJ1-2	TRBD1	.	TGCAGCGTTGTGTTGGCGGACAGGGGGCCAAAGGCGAGCGGCTACACCTTC	CSVVLADRGPKASGYTF
TRBV6-1	TRBJ2-3	TRBD2	once	TGTGCCAGCAGTGAACCTCCAGTAGCGGGATCTAGCACAGATACGCAGTATTTT	CASSEPPVAGSSTDTQYF
TRBV7-9	TRBJ2-1	.	.	TGTGCCAGCCTTGCGGGGTCGCGGCAAAATGAGCAGTTCTTC	CASLAGSRQNEQFF
TRBV30	TRBJ2-2	TRBD2	.	TGTGCCTGGAGTTCCCCCAAGGGCGGGAGGGCTATCGGGGAGCTGTTTTTT	CAWSSPKGGRAIGELFF
TRBV5-1	TRBJ2-3	TRBD1	once	TGCGCCAGCAGCTTCGGGACAGGGGTAGATACGCAGTATTTT	CASSFGTGVDTQYF
TRBV7-8	TRBJ1-2	.	.	TGTGCCAGCAGCTACTACTCCGGACAGCCCTACTATGGCTACACCTTC	CASSYYSGQPYYGYTF
TRBV7-2	TRBJ1-6	.	.	TGTGCCAGCAGCTTAATTCTTGAATCACCCCTCCACTTT	CASSLILESPLHF
TRBV5-1	TRBJ1-1	.	.	TGCGCCAGCAGCTTGGGTTTGCAAATTCAGGGTATCGACACTGAAGCTTTCTTT	CASSLGLQIQGIDTEAFF
TRBV7-9	TRBJ1-1	TRBD1	few	TGTGCCAGCAGCTACAGGGGCACTGAAGCTTTCTTT	CASSYRGTEAFF
TRBV28	TRBJ1-5	TRBD1	.	TGTGCCAGCAGTTCAGGGGGTGGGGGCGGCTCTTATCAGCCCCAGCATTTT	CASSSGGGGGSYQPQHF
TRBV4-1	TRBJ2-6	.	.	TGCGCCAGCAGCCTTGGGAACTCTGGGGCCAACGTCCTGACTTTC	CASSLGNSGANVLTF
TRBV2	TRBJ2-1	.	once	TGTGCCAGCAGTGACTGGACGGGGATCGACAATGAGCAGTTCTTC	CASSDWTGIDNEQFF
TRBV7-3	TRBJ2-6	.	.	TGTGCCAGCAGCTTAACAGGTGGAAACTCTGGGGCCAACGTCCTGACTTTC	CASSLTGGNSGANVLTF
TRBV3-1/TRBV3-2	TRBJ2-1	.	.	TGTGCCAGCAGCCAAGAGGCGCCCGGGGTCTCCTACAATGAGCAGTTCTTC	CASSQEAPGVSYNEQFF
TRBV27	TRBJ1-1	.	.	TGTGCCAGCAGCGAAGGGGGCACTGAAGCTTTCTTT	CASSEGGTEAFF
TRBV6-5	TRBJ1-3	.	.	TGTGCCAGCAGTATAGGGAGCTCTGGAAACACCATATATTTT	CASSIGSSGNTIYF
TRBV3-1/TRBV3-2	TRBJ1-4	.	once	TGTGCCAGCAGCGGGGTTGGGCGTGAAAAACTGTTTTTT	CASSGVGREKLFF
TRBV28	TRBJ2-3	.	.	TGTGCCAGCAGGATAGGCAGCACAGATACGCAGTATTTT	CASRIGSTDTQYF
TRBV4-2	TRBJ2-7	TRBD2	.	TGTGCCAGCAGCCAAAGTCCCCGGACTAGCGGGAGCTACGAGCAGTACTTC	CASSQSPRTSGSYEQYF
TRBV29-1	TRBJ2-3	TRBD1	.	TGCAGCGCCCTGACAGGGGGCACAGATACGCAGTATTTT	CSALTGGTDTQYF
TRBV3-1/TRBV3-2	TRBJ2-5	.	few	TGTGCCAGCAGCCAAGTTGACGGGGAGACCCAGTACTTC	CASSQVDGETQYF
TRBV23-1	TRBJ1-5	.	.	TGCGCCACCACTGTTAACCAGGGAGGAGGGAGCAATCAGCCCCAGCATTTT	CATTVNQGGGSNQPQHF
TRBV7-2	TRBJ1-4	.	.	TGTGCCAGCAGTAGGGGGGGAACAAAACTGTTTTTT	CASSRGGTKLFF
TRBV3-1/TRBV3-2	TRBJ1-5	.	few	TGTGCCAGCAGCGACGCTGGTTATAGCAATCAGCCCCAGCATTTT	CASSDAGYSNQPQHF
TRBV28	TRBJ2-3	.	.	TGTGCCAGCAGTCCTCTGGGGGGGGCCACAGATACGCAGTATTTT	CASSPLGGATDTQYF
TRBV11-2	TRBJ2-7	.	.	TGTGCCAGCAGGCTCGTACTGACCGAGCAGTACTTC	CASRLVLTEQYF